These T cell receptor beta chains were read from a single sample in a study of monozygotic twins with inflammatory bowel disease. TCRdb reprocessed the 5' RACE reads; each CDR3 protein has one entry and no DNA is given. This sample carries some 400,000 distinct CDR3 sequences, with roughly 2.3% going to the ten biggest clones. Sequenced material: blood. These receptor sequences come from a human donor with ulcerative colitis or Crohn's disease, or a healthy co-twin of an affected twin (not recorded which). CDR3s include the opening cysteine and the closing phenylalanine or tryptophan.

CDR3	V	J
CASSSWGQGEVYTEAFF	TRBV5-1	TRBJ1-1
CASSLDAGATREQYF	TRBV5-1	TRBJ2-7
CSARGEADTQYF	TRBV20-1	TRBJ2-3
CAWTPGEDTEAFF	TRBV30	TRBJ1-1
CSVVGGGGGGSYEQYF	TRBV29-1	TRBJ2-7
CASSVAGHLYEQYF	TRBV9	TRBJ2-7
CSPGQAGSYEQYF	TRBV20-1	TRBJ2-7
CASSLISGTGSYNEQFF	TRBV7-6	TRBJ2-1
CASSRTSGSRTGELFF	TRBV7-2	TRBJ2-2
CASSYQGALGYNEQFF	TRBV12-3/TRBV12-4	TRBJ2-1
CSAFIAASYEQYF	TRBV20-1	TRBJ2-7
CASSRYGGRASTPQRDIQYF	TRBV12-3/TRBV12-4	TRBJ2-4
CATAKQRQPQHF	TRBV15	TRBJ1-5
CASSQDWYNEQFF	TRBV5-6	TRBJ2-1
CASSARPQGNEQFF	TRBV7-3	TRBJ2-1
CATSSGGWQPQHF	TRBV24-1	TRBJ1-5
CASSAPPADTGELFF	TRBV5-1	TRBJ2-2
CASSYGQGNSPLHF	TRBV6-5	TRBJ1-6